This TCR beta chain was identified in a study of blood T cell repertoires in COVID-19. This clone was seen once. Method: immunoSEQ multiplex PCR; TCRdb's copy keeps in-frame clones and lacks some. Of about 270,000 clones in the sample, 90% are singletons; the top ten hold roughly 4.3%. This CDR3 is 15 amino acids long. The V gene lost 1 base and the J gene lost 5 bases, with 12 bases spanning the gap. The germline V gene encodes CDR1 LGHDT and CDR2 YNNKEL (reference sequence). Sequencing was performed on PBMCs or T cells enriched from blood (not recorded which). This receptor was identified in a woman under 40 with acute COVID-19. This chain uses TRBV3-1 (or the pseudogene TRBV3-2) with TRBJ1-5; D gene uncertain. The CDR3 nucleotides read TGTGCCAGCAGCCAAGCGTGGGGAGAAGATCAGCCCCAGCATTTT. Amino acids: CASSQAWGEDQPQHF.